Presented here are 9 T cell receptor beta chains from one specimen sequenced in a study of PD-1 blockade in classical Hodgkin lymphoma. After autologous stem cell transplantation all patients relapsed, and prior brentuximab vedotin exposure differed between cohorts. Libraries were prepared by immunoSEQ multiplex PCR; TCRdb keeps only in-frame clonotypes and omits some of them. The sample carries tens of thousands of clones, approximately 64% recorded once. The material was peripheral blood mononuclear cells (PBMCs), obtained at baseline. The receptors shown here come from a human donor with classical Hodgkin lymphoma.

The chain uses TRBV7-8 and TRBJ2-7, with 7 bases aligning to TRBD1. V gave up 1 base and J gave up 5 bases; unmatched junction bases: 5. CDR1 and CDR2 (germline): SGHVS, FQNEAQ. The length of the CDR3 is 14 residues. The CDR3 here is CASSLGTGVDEQYF. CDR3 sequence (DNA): TGTGCCAGCAGCTTAGGGACAGGAGTAGACGAGCAGTACTTC.

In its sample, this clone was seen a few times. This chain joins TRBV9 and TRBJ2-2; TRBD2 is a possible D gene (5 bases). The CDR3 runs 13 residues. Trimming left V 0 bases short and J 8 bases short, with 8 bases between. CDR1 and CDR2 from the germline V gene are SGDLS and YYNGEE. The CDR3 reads CASSVAGSGELFF. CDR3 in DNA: TGTGCCAGCAGCGTAGCGGGATCGGGGGAGCTGTTTTTT.

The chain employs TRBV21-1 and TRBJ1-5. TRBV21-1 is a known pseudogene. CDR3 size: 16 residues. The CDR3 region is CASTSPRSAFNQPQHF. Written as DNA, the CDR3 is TGTGCCAGCACCTCACCCAGGAGTGCCTTTAATCAGCCCCAGCATTTT.

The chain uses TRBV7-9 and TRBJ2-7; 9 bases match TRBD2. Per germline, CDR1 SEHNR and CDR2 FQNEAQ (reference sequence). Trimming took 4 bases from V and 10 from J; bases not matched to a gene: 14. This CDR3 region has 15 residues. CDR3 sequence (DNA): TGTGCCAGCAGCTCTCTAATAGCGGGAGAATACCTCCAGTACTTC. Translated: CASSSLIAGEYLQYF.

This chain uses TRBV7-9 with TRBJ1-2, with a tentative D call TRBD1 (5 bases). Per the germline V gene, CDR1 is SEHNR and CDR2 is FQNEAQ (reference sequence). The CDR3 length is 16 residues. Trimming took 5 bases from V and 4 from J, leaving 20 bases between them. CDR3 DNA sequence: TGTGCCAGCAGCCCCCCCATTACGTTAGGGACCTATGGCTACACCTTC. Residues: CASSPPITLGTYGYTF.

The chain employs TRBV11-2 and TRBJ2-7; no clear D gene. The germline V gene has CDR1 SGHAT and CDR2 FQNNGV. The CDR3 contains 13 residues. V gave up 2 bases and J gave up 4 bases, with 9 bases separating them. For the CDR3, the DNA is TGTGCCAGCAGCTTATTGACAACATACGAGCAGTACTTC. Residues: CASSLLTTYEQYF.

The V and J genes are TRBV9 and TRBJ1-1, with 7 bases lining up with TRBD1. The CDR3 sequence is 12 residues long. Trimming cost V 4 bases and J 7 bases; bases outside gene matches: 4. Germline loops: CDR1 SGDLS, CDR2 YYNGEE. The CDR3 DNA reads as TGTGCCAGCAGCCCTGGGACAGTTGAAGCTTTCTTT. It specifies CASSPGTVEAFF.

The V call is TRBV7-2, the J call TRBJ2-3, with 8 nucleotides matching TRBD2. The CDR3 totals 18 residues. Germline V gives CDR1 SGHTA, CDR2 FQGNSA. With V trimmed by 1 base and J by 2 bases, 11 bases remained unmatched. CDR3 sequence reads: CASSLVGPGLGLTDTQYF. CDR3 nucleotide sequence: TGTGCCAGCAGCTTAGTCGGACCGGGACTAGGTCTCACAGATACGCAGTATTTT. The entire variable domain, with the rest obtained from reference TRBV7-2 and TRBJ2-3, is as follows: GAGVSQSPSNKVTEKGKDVELRCDPISGHTALYWYRQSLGQGLEFLIYFQGNSAPDKSGLPSDRFSAERTGGSVSTLTIQRTQQEDSAVYLCASSLVGPGLGLTDTQYFGPGTRLTVL.

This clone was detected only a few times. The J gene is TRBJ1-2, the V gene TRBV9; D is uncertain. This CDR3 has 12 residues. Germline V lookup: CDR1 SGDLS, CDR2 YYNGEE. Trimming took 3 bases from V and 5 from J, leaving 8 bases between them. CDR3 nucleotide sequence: TGTGCCAGCAGCGAAGGAGATTATGGCTACACCTTC. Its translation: CASSEGDYGYTF.